The 15 T cell receptor beta chains below were found in one sample sequenced in a study of Ad26.COV2.S vaccination and SARS-CoV-2 variants. Assay used: immunoSEQ multiplex PCR; TCRdb lists only in-frame clones, some missing. Among 400,000 to 500,000 clones listed, roughly 90% were seen once. Treatment: around 19 received Ad26.COV2.S at low or high dose, single or two shots; 5 received placebo; per-sample allocation not given. After the first vaccine or placebo injection, samples were drawn on day 63. Sequencing was performed on peripheral blood, taken in a trial of Ad26.COV2.S vaccine versus placebo. These receptors were collected from a person aged 18-65 years who received the Ad26.COV2.S COVID-19 vaccine or a placebo.

The chain recombines TRBV9 with TRBJ2-2; 7 bases agree with TRBD2. Per the germline V gene, CDR1 is SGDLS and CDR2 is YYNGEE. V dropped 0 bases and J dropped 1; count of bases not matched to a gene: 9. The CDR3 is 18 residues long. The CDR3 DNA follows: TGTGCCAGCAGCGTAGACCCCGCGGGACTACTGAACACCGGGGAGCTGTTTTTT. Translating it yields CASSVDPAGLLNTGELFF.

V and J are TRBV6-2 or TRBV6-3 and TRBJ1-1; D gene uncertain. Germline V gene data show CDR1 as MNHEY and CDR2 as SVGEGT. The V end lost 0 bases, the J end lost 11 bases, and 19 bases lay between the germline ends. This CDR3 contains 15 residues. In DNA, the CDR3 is TGTGCCAGCAGTTACTCTACAGCACAAAGATCCGGGGCTTTCTTT. Protein: CASSYSTAQRSGAFF.

V usage is TRBV2 and J usage is TRBJ2-5; D is uncertain. V was clipped by 4 bases and J by 5 bases, with 11 bases between them. Germline V gene sequence: CDR1 SNHLY, CDR2 FYNNEI. CDR3 length: 13 residues. The CDR3 sequence is CASSVRLGETQYF. The CDR3 bases are TGTGCCAGCAGTGTCAGGTTAGGGGAGACCCAGTACTTC.

J is TRBJ1-5 and V is TRBV6-5, with D possibly being TRBD1 (6 bases). The CDR3 length is 14 residues. Germline CDR1 is MNHEY and CDR2 is SVGAGI. V shed 6 bases and J shed 6 bases, with 15 bases lying between them. The CDR3 region is CASSRSGDTQPQHF. The CDR3 DNA reads TGTGCCAGCAGCCGTTCAGGGGATACTCAGCCCCAGCATTTT.

This clone appeared a single time. CDR3 sequence: CASSPVMNTEAFF. DNA of the CDR3: TGTGCCAGCAGCCCCGTAATGAACACTGAAGCTTTCTTT. The rearrangement uses TRBV14 and TRBJ1-1; D not certain. The V end was cut by 4 bases, the J end by 0 bases, with 6 bases between. CDR3 length equals 13 residues. The germline V gene encodes CDR1 SGHDN and CDR2 FVKESK.

The gene calls are TRBV9 and TRBJ2-5, with D uncertain. Trimming stripped 1 base from V and 4 bases from J, with 8 bases between. Germline values: CDR1 SGDLS, CDR2 YYNGEE. This CDR3 is 13 amino acids long. CDR3 amino acids: CASSVWVGETQYF. CDR3 bases: TGTGCCAGCAGCGTATGGGTAGGAGAGACCCAGTACTTC.

The V gene is TRBV5-1, the J gene TRBJ1-2; D remains ambiguous. Germline V CDR1 and CDR2: SGHRS, YFSETQ. Trimming cost V 4 bases and J 3 bases, with 13 bases left between them. The CDR3 is 14 residues long. For the CDR3, the DNA is TGCGCCAGCAGCGCTCTGGACCGATACTATGGCTACACCTTC. Protein: CASSALDRYYGYTF.

V gene TRBV6-6 combines with J gene TRBJ1-1; no clear D gene. V lost 7 bases and J lost 4, with 7 bases in between. CDR1 is MNHNY and CDR2 is SVGAGI in the germline V gene (reference sequence). The CDR3 runs 11 residues. The CDR3 sequence: CASTWGTEAFF. In DNA, the CDR3 is TGTGCCAGCACCTGGGGCACTGAAGCTTTCTTT.

This chain uses TRBV11-2 with TRBJ2-5; a possible D gene is TRBD1 (6 bases). This CDR3 region has 14 residues. V was cut by 2 bases and J by 5 bases, with 12 bases left in between. The V gene's germline CDR1 is SGHAT and CDR2 FQNNGV. CDR3 amino acids: CASSLFQGWETQYF. The CDR3 bases are TGTGCCAGCAGCTTATTCCAGGGGTGGGAGACCCAGTACTTC.

The V gene is TRBV28, the J gene TRBJ2-7; the D gene is possibly TRBD1 (7 bases). V was shortened by 6 bases and J by 4 bases, with 13 bases between the two germline ends. The CDR3 totals 13 residues. Germline CDR1 MDHEN, CDR2 SYDVKM. CDR3 in DNA: TGTGCCAGCAGGGCGGGACAGCTTTACGAGCAGTACTTC. It encodes CASRAGQLYEQYF.

The chain couples TRBV12-3 or TRBV12-4 to TRBJ2-1; 7 bases line up with TRBD2. This CDR3 has 13 amino acids. The J segment lost 3 bases and the V segment lost 4 bases, leaving 0 bases of the junction unmatched. CDR3 protein: CASSSGGYNEQFF. DNA of the CDR3: TGTGCCAGCAGTTCGGGGGGCTACAATGAGCAGTTCTTC.

The chain recombines TRBV4-3 with TRBJ2-3; maybe TRBD2 (5 bases). Looked up from germline, CDR1 is LGHNA and CDR2 is YSLEER. The CDR3 length is 14 residues. Trimming removed 0 bases at V and 2 bases at J, with 6 bases between. In DNA form, the CDR3 reads TGCGCCAGCAGCCAAGAGACTAACACAGATACGCAGTATTTT. This gives the protein CASSQETNTDTQYF.

The count of this clone is one. This rearrangement joins TRBV5-1 to TRBJ2-1; D is possibly TRBD1 (7 bases). The CDR3 extends over 14 amino acids. V lost 0 bases and J 6 bases, leaving 10 bases between the germline ends. The germline gives CDR1 SGHRS, CDR2 YFSETQ. CDR3: CASSLGRDSNEQFF. CDR3 coding DNA: TGCGCCAGCAGCTTGGGGCGGGACAGCAATGAGCAGTTCTTC.

The gene calls are TRBV4-1 and TRBJ2-7; D is undetermined. In germline, CDR1 is MGHRA, CDR2 YSYEKL. Trimming took off 1 base at V and 3 bases at J, with 10 bases between the two ends. This CDR3 has 14 amino acids. CDR3 region: CASSQVELLYEQYF. CDR3 sequence (DNA): TGCGCCAGCAGCCAAGTGGAACTTCTCTACGAGCAGTACTTC.

The genes are TRBV12-3 or TRBV12-4 and TRBJ2-7, with D hard to call. V was clipped by 5 bases and J by 5 bases, with 13 bases between them. The CDR3 extends over 13 amino acids. This CDR3 reads CASSNRRTNEQYF. CDR3 nucleotides: TGTGCCAGCAGTAACCGAAGAACGAACGAGCAGTACTTC.